The present entry profiles one TCR beta chain with its context. This entry belongs to a study of blood T cell repertoires in COVID-19. Background on the study: Italy, Spain and the United States were the sources of the convalescent and acute COVID-19 samples. The cDNA or gDNA used as material had been derived from T cells, B-cell-depleted T cells, or PBMCs.

The length of the CDR3 is 15 residues. The germline V gene has CDR1 ENHRY and CDR2 SYGVKD. V lost 0 bases and J 6 bases, leaving 14 bases between the germline ends. Authors' analysis steps: Cell counts per sample came from amplifying reference gene primers. TCRdb keeps only in-frame clones here, not all; method: immunoSEQ multiplex PCR. The D gene and trimming were derived from the DNA, and the V and J assignments and clone size from that table. The sample records about 290,000 clones, roughly 88% being singletons. Sequences were obtained from peripheral blood. The chain employs TRBV10-3 and TRBJ1-2, with D possibly matching TRBD1 (5 bases). This clonotype was obtained from a young woman with active or convalescent COVID-19. CDR3 region: CAISESTSRVNGYTF. Written as DNA, the CDR3 is TGTGCCATCAGTGAGTCGACGTCCAGGGTGAATGGCTACACCTTC.